This T cell receptor beta chain was captured in a study of T-cell reconstitution after alpha-beta-depleted transplantation in children. A TCRbeta library incorporating unique molecular identifiers was prepared. TCRdb ran MiXCR on the PCR reads and lists one entry per CDR3 protein. The sample has approximately 190,000 distinct CDR3 sequences, 6.3% seen once; the top ten hold approximately 4.1%. Worth noting for this clonotype: Its cognate antigen is unknown.

Study conclusions and caveats: At around two months after transplant, the alpha-beta T cells were reportedly derived from several hundred expanded clones that came from non-depleted graft cells. T-cell numbers and diversity, one year after transplant, stemmed largely from T cells that were newly produced. Certain patients had high TCRbeta diversity at day 60, and it came from recipient T cells and thymic progenitors that survived.

The germline V gene encodes CDR1 MGHRA and CDR2 YSYEKL. V lost 3 bases, J lost 6 bases, and 1 base stayed unmatched. CDR3 length: 14 residues. Sequenced material: PBMCs, taken before TCRalphabeta/CD19-depleted stem cell transplant. This chain connects TRBV4-1 to TRBJ2-1; 11 bases map to TRBD2. The sequence was collected from a girl under three years old with combined immunodeficiency, due to receive a stem cell transplant. In DNA, the CDR3 is TGCGCCAGCAGCCAGGGACTAGCGGTCAATGAGCAGTTCTTC. Encoded protein: CASSQGLAVNEQFF.